The present T cell receptor (beta chain) was sequenced within a study of T cell responses to AZD1222 COVID-19 vaccine. With respect to this clone: The antigen is unknown.

Sequencing was performed with immunoSEQ multiplex PCR; in TCRdb, only in-frame clones are kept and a portion is missing. The sample contains about 84,000 clones, 70% to 90% of which appear only once. The CDR3 is 13 residues long. CDR1 is MNHEY and CDR2 is SMNVEV in the germline V gene (reference sequence). Germline trimming cut 3 bases from V and 5 bases from J; bases unmatched to any gene: 2. Notes on the study in general: Clonal diversity may have been underestimated in mostly white British donors.

This sequence originates from an adult who received the AZD1222 COVID-19 vaccine. V usage is TRBV27 and J usage is TRBJ2-3; 7 positions match TRBD2. This sample comprised peripheral blood, obtained 28 days after the second AZD1222 dose. The CDR3 region has the DNA TGTGCCAGCAGTTTTGGGGGGGGAGATACGCAGTATTTT. It encodes CASSFGGGDTQYF.